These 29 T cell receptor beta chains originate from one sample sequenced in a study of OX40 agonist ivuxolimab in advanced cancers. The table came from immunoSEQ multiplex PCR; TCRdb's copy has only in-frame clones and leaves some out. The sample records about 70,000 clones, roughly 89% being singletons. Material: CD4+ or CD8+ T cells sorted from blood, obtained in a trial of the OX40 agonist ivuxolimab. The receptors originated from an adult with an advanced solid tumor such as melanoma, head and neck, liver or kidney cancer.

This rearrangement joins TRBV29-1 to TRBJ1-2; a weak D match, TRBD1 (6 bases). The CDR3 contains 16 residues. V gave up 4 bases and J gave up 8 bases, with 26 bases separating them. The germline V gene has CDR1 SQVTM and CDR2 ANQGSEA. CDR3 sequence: CSVGGGRVGPSVGYTF. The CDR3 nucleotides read TGCAGCGTTGGAGGGGGTCGGGTGGGCCCCAGTGTCGGCTACACCTTC.

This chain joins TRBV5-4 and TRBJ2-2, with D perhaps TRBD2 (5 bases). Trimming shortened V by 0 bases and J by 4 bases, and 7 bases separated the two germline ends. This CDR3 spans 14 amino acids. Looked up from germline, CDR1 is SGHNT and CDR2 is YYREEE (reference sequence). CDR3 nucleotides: TGTGCCAGCAGCTTGGAAGGGAGCACCGGGGAGCTGTTTTTT. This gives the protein CASSLEGSTGELFF.

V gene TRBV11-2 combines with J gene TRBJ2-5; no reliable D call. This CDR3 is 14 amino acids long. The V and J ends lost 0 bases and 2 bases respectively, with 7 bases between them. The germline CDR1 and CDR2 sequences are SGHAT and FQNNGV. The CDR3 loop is CASSLDGLQETQYF. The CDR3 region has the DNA TGTGCCAGCAGCTTAGACGGCCTTCAAGAGACCCAGTACTTC.

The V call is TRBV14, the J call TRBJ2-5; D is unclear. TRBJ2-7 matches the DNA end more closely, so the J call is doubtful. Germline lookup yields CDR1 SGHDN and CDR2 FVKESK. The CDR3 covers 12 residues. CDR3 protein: CASSPPPGEQYF. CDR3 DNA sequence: TGTGCCAGCAGCCCCCCACCCGGCGAGCAGTACTTC.

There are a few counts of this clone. The CDR3 sequence: CASSEQGQGKAFF. CDR3 nucleotides: TGTGCCAGCAGTGAACAAGGACAGGGCAAAGCTTTCTTT. The chain carries TRBV6-1 and TRBJ1-1; 8 positions match TRBD1. CDR1 and CDR2 from the germline V gene are MNHNS and SASEGT. Trimming at V came to 2 bases and at J to 9 bases, leaving 5 bases not matched to a gene. CDR3 length: 13 residues.

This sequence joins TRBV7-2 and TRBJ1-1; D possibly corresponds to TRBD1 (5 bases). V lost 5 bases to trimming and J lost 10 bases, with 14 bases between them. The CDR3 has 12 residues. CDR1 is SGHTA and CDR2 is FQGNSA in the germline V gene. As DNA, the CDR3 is TGTGCCAGCAGCACCCACAGGAGGGGAGCTTTCTTT. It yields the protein CASSTHRRGAFF.

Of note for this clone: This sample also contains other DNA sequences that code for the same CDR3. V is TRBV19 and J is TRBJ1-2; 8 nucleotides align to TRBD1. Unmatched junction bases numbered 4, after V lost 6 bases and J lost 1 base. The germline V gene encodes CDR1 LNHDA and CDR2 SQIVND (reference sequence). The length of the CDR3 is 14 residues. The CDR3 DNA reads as TGTGCCAGTAGCTGGACAGGGATTAACTATGGCTACACCTTC. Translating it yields CASSWTGINYGYTF. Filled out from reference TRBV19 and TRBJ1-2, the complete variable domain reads DGGITQSPKYLFRKEGQNVTLSCEQNLNHDAMYWYRQDPGQGLRLIYYSQIVNDFQKGDIAEGYSVSREKKESFPLTVTSAQKNPTAFYLCASSWTGINYGYTFGSGTRLTVV.

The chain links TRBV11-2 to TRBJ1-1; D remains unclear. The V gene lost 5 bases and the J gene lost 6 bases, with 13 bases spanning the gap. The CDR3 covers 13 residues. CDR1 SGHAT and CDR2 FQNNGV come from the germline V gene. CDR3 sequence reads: CASSRSMLSEAFF. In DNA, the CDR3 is TGTGCCAGCAGCCGTTCGATGTTATCTGAAGCTTTCTTT.

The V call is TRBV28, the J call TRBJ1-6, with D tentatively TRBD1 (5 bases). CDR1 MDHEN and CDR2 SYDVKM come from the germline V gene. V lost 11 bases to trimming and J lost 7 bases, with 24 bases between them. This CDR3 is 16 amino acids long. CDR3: CALGGQEGSRNSPLHF. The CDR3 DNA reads TGTGCCTTGGGGGGTCAAGAGGGGTCTAGGAATTCACCCCTCCACTTT.

Here the CDR3 reads CASLGSVSSYNEQFF. The CDR3 nucleotides read TGTGCCAGTTTAGGGAGCGTAAGCTCCTACAATGAGCAGTTCTTC. This chain uses TRBV7-2 with TRBJ2-1; TRBD2 might be the D (5 bases). Per germline, CDR1 SGHTA and CDR2 FQGNSA. The ends were cut back, 9 bases at V and 0 bases at J, with 15 bases in the middle. This CDR3 comprises 15 residues. The variable domain in full, completed from reference TRBV7-2 and TRBJ2-1, reads GAGVSQSPSNKVTEKGKDVELRCDPISGHTALYWYRQSLGQGLEFLIYFQGNSAPDKSGLPSDRFSAERTGGSVSTLTIQRTQQEDSAVYLCASLGSVSSYNEQFFGPGTRLTVL.

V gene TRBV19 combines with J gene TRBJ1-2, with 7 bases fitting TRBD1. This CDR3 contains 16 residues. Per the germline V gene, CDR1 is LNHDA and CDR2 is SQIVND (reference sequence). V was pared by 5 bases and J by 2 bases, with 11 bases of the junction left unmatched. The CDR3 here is CASSARGGTANYGYTF. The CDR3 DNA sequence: TGTGCCAGTAGTGCCCGCGGCGGGACAGCGAACTATGGCTACACCTTC.

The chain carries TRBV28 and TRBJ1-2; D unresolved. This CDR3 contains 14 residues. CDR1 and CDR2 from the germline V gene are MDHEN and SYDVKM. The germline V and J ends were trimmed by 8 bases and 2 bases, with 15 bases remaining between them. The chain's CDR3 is CASSVESRNYGYTF. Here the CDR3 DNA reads TGTGCCAGCTCAGTTGAGTCCCGGAACTATGGCTACACCTTC.

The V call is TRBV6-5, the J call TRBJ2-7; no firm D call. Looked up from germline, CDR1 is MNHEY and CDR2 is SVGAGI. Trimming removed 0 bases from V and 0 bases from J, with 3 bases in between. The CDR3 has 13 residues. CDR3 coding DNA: TGTGCCAGCAGTTACTCAGGCTCCTACGAGCAGTACTTC. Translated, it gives CASSYSGSYEQYF.

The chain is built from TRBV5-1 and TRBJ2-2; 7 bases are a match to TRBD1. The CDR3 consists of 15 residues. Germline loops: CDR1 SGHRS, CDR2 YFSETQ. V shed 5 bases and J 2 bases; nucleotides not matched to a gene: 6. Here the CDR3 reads CASRPTGVNTGELFF. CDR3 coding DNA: TGCGCCAGCAGGCCTACAGGGGTTAACACCGGGGAGCTGTTTTTT.

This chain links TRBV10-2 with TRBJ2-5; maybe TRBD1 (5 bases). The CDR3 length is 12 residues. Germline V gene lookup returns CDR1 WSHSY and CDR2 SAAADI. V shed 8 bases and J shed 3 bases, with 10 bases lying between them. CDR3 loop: CASGGREETQYF. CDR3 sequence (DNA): TGCGCCAGCGGCGGCAGGGAAGAGACCCAGTACTTC.

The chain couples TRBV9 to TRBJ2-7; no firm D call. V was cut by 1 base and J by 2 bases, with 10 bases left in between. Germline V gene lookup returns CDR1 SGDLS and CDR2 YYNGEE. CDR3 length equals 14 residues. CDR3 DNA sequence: TGTGCCAGCAGCGTAAACCCAGAGACCTACGAGCAGTACTTC. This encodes CASSVNPETYEQYF.

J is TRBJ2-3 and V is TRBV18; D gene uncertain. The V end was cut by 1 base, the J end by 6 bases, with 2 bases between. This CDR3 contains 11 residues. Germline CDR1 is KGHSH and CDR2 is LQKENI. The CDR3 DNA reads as TGTGCCAGCTCACCACTGGATACGCAGTATTTT. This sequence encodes CASSPLDTQYF.

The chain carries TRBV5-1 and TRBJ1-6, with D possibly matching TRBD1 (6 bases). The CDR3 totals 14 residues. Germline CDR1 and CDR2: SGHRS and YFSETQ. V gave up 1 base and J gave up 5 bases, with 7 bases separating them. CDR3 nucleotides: TGCGCCAGCAGCTTGCCAGGGGATAATTCACCCCTCCACTTT. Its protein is CASSLPGDNSPLHF.

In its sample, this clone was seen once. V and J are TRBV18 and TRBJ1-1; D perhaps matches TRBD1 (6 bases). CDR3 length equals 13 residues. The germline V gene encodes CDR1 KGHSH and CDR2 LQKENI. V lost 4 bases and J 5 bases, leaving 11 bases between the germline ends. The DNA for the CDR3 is TGTGCCAGCTCACTTTCAGGGGAGACTGAAGCTTTCTTT. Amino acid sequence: CASSLSGETEAFF.

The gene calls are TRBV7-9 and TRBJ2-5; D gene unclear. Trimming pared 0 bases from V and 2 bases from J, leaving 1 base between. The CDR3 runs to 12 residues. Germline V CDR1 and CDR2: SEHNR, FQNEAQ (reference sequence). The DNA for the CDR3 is TGTGCCAGCAGCTTAGCGCAAGAGACCCAGTACTTC. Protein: CASSLAQETQYF.

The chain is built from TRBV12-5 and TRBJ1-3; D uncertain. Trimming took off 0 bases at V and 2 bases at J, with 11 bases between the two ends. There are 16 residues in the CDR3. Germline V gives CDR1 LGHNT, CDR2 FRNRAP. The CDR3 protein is CASGLVLAPAGNTIYF. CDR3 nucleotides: TGTGCTAGTGGTTTGGTACTGGCCCCTGCTGGAAACACCATATATTTT. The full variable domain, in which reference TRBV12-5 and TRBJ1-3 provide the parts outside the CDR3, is DARVTQTPRHKVTEMGQEVTMRCQPILGHNTVFWYRQTMMQGLELLAYFRNRAPLDDSGMPKDRFSAEMPDATLATLKIQPSEPRDSAVYFCASGLVLAPAGNTIYFGEGSWLTVV.

For the CDR3, the DNA is TGTGCCAGCAGTGCCGGGACAGGGGCTTTCTTT. The encoded protein is CASSAGTGAFF. The rearrangement links TRBV2 to TRBJ1-1; 9 bases are a match to TRBD1. V was pared by 4 bases and J by 11 bases, with 2 bases of the junction left unmatched. The CDR3 runs to 11 residues. CDR1 is SNHLY, CDR2 FYNNEI, per germline.

The CDR3 reads CASSPFLTGRFTDTQYF. The CDR3, as DNA: TGTGCCAGCAGCCCGTTTTTAACAGGGAGGTTCACAGATACGCAGTATTTT. V and J are TRBV11-3 and TRBJ2-3; the D call may be TRBD1 or TRBD2 (6 bases each). The CDR3 sequence is 17 residues long. V lost 5 bases to trimming and J lost 2 bases, with 20 bases between them. CDR1 and CDR2 (germline): SGHNT, YENEEA.

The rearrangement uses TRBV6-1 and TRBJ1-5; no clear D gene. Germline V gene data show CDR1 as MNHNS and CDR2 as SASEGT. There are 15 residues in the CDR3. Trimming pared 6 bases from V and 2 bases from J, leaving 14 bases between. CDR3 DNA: TGTGCCAGCAGCGGTGGCCGGTACGGCAATCAGCCCCAGCATTTT. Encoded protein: CASSGGRYGNQPQHF.

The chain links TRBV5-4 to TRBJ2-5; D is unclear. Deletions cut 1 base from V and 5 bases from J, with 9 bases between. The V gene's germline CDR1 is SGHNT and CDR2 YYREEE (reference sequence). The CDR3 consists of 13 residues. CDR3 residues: CASSLNGIETQYF. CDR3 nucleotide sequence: TGTGCCAGCAGCTTGAACGGCATCGAGACCCAGTACTTC. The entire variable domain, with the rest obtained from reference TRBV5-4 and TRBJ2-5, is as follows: ETGVTQSPTHLIKTRGQQVTLRCSSQSGHNTVSWYQQALGQGPQFIFQYYREEENGRGNFPPRFSGLQFPNYSSELNVNALELDDSALYLCASSLNGIETQYFGPGTRLLVL.

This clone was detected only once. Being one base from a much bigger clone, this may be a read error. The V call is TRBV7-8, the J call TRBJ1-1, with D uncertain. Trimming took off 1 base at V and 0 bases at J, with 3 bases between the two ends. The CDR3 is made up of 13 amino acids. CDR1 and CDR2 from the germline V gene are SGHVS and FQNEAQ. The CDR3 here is CASSLVMNTEAFF. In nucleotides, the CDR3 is TGTGCCAGCAGCTTAGTTATGAACACTGAAGCTTTCTTT.

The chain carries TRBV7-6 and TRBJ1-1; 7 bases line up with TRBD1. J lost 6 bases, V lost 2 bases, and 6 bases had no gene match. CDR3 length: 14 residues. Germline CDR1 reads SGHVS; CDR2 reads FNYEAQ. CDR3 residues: CASSLTGATSEAFF. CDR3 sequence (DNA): TGTGCCAGCAGCTTAACAGGGGCCACATCTGAAGCTTTCTTT.

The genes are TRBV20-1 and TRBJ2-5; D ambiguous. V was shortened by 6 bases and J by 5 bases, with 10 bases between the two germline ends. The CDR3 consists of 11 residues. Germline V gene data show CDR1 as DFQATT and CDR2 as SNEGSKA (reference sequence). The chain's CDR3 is CSAVDTETQYF. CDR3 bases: TGCAGTGCCGTAGATACGGAGACCCAGTACTTC.

The CDR3 region is CATSRDLDISNYGYTF. CDR3 nucleotides: TGTGCCACCAGCAGAGACTTGGACATCTCGAACTATGGCTACACCTTC. V gene TRBV15 combines with J gene TRBJ1-2; perhaps TRBD1 as D (5 bases). The V gene lost 0 bases and the J gene lost 2 bases, with 13 bases spanning the gap. This CDR3 is built from 16 residues. Germline lookup yields CDR1 LNHNV and CDR2 YYDKDF (reference sequence).